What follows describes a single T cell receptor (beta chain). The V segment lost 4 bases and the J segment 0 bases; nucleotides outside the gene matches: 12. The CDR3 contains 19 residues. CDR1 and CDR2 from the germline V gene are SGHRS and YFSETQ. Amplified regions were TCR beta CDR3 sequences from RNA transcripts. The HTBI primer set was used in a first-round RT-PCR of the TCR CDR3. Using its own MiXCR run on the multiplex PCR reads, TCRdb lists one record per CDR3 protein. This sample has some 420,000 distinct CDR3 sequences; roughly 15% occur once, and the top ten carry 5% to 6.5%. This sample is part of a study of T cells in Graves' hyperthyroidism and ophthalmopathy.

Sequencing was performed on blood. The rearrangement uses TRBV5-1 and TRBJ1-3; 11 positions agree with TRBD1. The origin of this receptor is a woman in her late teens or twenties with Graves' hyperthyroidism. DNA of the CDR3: TGCGCCAGCAGCCTCGGGACAGGGGGTTCACTGAGCTCTGGAAACACCATATATTTT. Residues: CASSLGTGGSLSSGNTIYF.